Shown below are 3 T cell receptor beta chains from a single sample sequenced in a study of cytomegalovirus exposure and HLA in healthy donors. The PCR employed 60 Vbeta primers together with 13 Jbeta primers. Assay: immunoSEQ multiplex PCR; the TCRdb copy retains only in-frame clones and omits some. The sample lists 150,000 to 200,000 clones; more than 75% were seen once. The material sequenced was PBMCs. These receptor sequences come from a woman between 18 and 29 years old in good health and CMV-seronegative.

The chain's CDR3 is CASSLEGVSTDTQYF. In DNA form, the CDR3 reads TGTGCCAGCAGCTTAGAGGGGGTTAGCACAGATACGCAGTATTTT. V is TRBV7-9 and J is TRBJ2-3; weak D call: TRBD1 (6 bases). Trimming took off 1 base at V and 0 bases at J, with 8 bases between the two ends. Germline V gene sequence: CDR1 SEHNR, CDR2 FQNEAQ (reference sequence). This CDR3 region has 15 residues.

CDR3 bases: TGCGCCAGCAGCTTAGAAGCGGGAGGGGACTACGAGCAGTACTTC. Translated: CASSLEAGGDYEQYF. The J gene is TRBJ2-7, the V gene TRBV5-1, with TRBD2 identical over 10 bases. CDR3 length: 15 amino acids. The germline V gene encodes CDR1 SGHRS and CDR2 YFSETQ. J was trimmed by 3 bases and V by 2 bases; bases with no gene match: 5.

This clone appeared a few times. The chain combines TRBV7-9 with TRBJ2-3; D is possibly TRBD1 (7 bases). Germline V gene sequence: CDR1 SEHNR, CDR2 FQNEAQ (reference sequence). Trimming shortened V by 6 bases and J by 6 bases, and 16 bases separated the two germline ends. The length of the CDR3 is 14 residues. The CDR3 is CASRREGGGDTQYF. The CDR3 nucleotides read TGTGCCAGCAGAAGGGAAGGAGGGGGCGATACGCAGTATTTT.